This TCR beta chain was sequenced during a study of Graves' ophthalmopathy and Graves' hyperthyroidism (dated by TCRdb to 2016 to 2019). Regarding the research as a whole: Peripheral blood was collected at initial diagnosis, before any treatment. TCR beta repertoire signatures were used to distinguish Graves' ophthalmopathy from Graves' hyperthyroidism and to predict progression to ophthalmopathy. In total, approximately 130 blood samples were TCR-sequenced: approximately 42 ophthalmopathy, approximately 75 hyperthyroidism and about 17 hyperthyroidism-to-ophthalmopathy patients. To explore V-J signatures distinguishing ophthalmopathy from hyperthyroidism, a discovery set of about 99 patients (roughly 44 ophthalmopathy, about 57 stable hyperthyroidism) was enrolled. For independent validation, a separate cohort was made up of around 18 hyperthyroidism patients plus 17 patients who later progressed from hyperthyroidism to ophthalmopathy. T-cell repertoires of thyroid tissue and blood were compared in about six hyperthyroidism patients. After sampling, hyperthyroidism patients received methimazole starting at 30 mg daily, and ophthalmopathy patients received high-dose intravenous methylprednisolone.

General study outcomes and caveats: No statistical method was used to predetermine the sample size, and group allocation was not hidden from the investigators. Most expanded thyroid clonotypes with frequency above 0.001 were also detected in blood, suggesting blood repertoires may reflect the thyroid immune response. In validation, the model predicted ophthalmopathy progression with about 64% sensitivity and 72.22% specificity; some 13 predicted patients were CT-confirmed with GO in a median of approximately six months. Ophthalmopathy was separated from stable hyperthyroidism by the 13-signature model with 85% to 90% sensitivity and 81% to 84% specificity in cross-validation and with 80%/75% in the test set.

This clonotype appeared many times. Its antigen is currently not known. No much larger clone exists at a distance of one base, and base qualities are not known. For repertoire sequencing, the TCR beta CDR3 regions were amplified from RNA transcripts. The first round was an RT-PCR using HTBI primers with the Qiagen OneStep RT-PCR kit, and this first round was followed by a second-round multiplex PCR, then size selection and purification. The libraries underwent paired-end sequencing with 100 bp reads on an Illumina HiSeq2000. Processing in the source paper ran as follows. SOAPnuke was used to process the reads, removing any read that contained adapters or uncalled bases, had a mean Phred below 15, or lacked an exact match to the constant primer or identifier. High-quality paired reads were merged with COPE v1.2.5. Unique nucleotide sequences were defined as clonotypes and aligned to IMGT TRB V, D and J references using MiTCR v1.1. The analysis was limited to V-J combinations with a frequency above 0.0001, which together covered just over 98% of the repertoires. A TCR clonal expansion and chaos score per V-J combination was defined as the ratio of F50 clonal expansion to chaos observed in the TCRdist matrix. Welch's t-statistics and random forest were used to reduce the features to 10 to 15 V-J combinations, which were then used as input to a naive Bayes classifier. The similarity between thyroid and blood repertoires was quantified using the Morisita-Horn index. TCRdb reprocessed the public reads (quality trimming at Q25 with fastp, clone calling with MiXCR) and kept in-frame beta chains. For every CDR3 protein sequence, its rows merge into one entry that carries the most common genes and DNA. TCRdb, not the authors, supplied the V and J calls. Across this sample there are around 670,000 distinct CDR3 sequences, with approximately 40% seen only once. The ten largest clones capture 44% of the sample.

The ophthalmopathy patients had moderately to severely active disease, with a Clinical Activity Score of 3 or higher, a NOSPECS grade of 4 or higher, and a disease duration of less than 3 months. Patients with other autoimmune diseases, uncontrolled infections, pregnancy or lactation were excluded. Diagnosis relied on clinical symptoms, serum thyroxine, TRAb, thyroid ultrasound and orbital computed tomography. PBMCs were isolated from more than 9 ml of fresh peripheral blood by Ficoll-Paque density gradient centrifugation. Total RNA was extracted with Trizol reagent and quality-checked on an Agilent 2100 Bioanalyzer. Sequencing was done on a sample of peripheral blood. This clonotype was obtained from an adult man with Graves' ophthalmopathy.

In nucleotide form, the sequence is TGTGCCAGTAGTTCCTCCGGGACAGGGGGTAATGAAAAACTGTTTTTT. Its coded protein is CASSSSGTGGNEKLFF. The rearranged chain carries TRBV19 and TRBJ1-4, with 11 central nucleotides matching TRBD1. Via the germline V gene (reference sequence), CDR1 is LNHDA and CDR2 SQIVND. Unmatched junction bases come to 6, with V trimmed by 5 bases and J by 4 bases. The CDR3 starts with the cysteine, ends with the phenylalanine, and has 16 residues. Only CDR3 DNA remains: 48 bases, in frame from the first base.